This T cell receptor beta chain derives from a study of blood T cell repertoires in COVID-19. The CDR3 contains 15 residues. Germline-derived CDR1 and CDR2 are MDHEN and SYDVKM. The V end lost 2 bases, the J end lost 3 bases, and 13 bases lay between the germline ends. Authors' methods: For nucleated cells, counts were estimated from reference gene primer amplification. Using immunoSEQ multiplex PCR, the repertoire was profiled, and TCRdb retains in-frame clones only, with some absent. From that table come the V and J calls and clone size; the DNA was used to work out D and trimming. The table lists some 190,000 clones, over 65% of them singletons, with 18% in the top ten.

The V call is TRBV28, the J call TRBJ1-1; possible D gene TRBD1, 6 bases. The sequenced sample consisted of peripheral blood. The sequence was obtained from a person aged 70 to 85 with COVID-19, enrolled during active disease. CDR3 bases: TGTGCCAGCAGTTTAATCAGGGGTCGGGACACTGAAGCTTTCTTT. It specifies CASSLIRGRDTEAFF.